These T cell receptor beta chains were read from a single sample in a study of identical twins. TCRdb analysed the 5' RACE reads with MiXCR anew, one entry per CDR3 protein. The repertoire holds around 470,000 distinct CDR3 sequences, about 14% seen once, with around 0.57% in the top ten. This same sample was also part of a study on yellow fever vaccine responses in identical twins.

The sequenced sample was CD4+ T cells sorted from blood. Every receptor here comes from a woman between 18 and 29 years old in good health. The CDR3 runs from the conserved cysteine through the conserved F or W. Each record gives: V gene, clone size, J gene, D gene, CDR3 DNA, CDR3 protein. A D gene is named only where the DNA matches it firmly. The listing skips clone size in some rows; elsewhere it reads once, few, many or a size class.

>TRBV7-6|many|TRBJ1-5|.
TGTGCCAGCAGCTTATCTGGGAATCAGCCCCAGCATTTT
CASSLSGNQPQHF
>TRBV4-1|many|TRBJ2-1|.
TGCGCCAGCAGCCGCGAGACCGGGACACAGAATTACAATGAGCAGTTCTTC
CASSRETGTQNYNEQFF
>TRBV28|.|TRBJ2-1|.
TGTGCCAGCACGATTAACTACAATGAGCAGTTCTTC
CASTINYNEQFF
>TRBV15|.|TRBJ2-3|TRBD1
TGTGCCACCAGCGGGCGACAGGGGCTTGCAGATACGCAGTATTTT
CATSGRQGLADTQYF
>TRBV7-9|.|TRBJ1-3|TRBD1
TGTGCCAGCAGCTTGAATCAGGGGGTGAAATTTGGAAACACCATATATTTT
CASSLNQGVKFGNTIYF
>TRBV5-1|.|TRBJ2-3|.
TGCGCCAGCAGCCCGAGAGGGGTCCGCAGTCCCACAGATACGCAGTATTTT
CASSPRGVRSPTDTQYF
>TRBV18|.|TRBJ1-2|.
TGTGCCAGCTCACCACTCGAGGCTACTTATGGCTACACCTTC
CASSPLEATYGYTF
>TRBV14|few|TRBJ2-7|.
TGTGCCAGCAGCCAAGATTGGCTCTCCTACGAGCAGTACTTC
CASSQDWLSYEQYF
>TRBV3-1|.|TRBJ1-2|.
TGTGCCAGCAGCCGAGAGGGCTCTAACTATGGCTACACCTTC
CASSREGSNYGYTF
>TRBV7-9|.|TRBJ1-4|TRBD1
TGTGCCAGCAGCAGGGGACAGGGTAACCCTAATGAAAAACTGTTTTTT
CASSRGQGNPNEKLFF
>TRBV29-1|.|TRBJ1-4|.
TGCAGCGTTGAAGATCGGGGGGTCCCCGATGGGAAACTGTTTTTT
CSVEDRGVPDGKLFF
>TRBV12-3/TRBV12-4|many|TRBJ1-1|.
TGTGCCAGCAGTTTTGTTCAGACTGAAGCTTTCTTT
CASSFVQTEAFF